One sample yielded the 17 T cell receptor beta chains listed below, sequenced in a study of identical twins. TCRdb called the 5' RACE reads again in MiXCR, with one record for every CDR3 protein. The repertoire has roughly 750,000 distinct CDR3 sequences, approximately 21% of them found once; the top ten carry over 4%. Separately, the same data were catalogued under a study of T cells expressing NK-cell markers.

Sequencing was carried out using PBMCs. These receptors were collected from a woman in her late teens or twenties in good health.

This clonotype was counted ten times or more. V and J are TRBV29-1 and TRBJ1-1, with a tentative D call TRBD1 (5 bases). Trimming removed 0 bases at V and 0 bases at J, with 14 bases between. The CDR3 is 16 residues long. Germline CDR1 and CDR2: SQVTM and ANQGSEA. The CDR3 is CSVEEWGRGMNTEAFF. The CDR3, as DNA: TGCAGCGTTGAAGAATGGGGACGAGGGATGAACACTGAAGCTTTCTTT.

This clonotype was seen a handful of times. V is TRBV6-1 and J is TRBJ2-7; D uncertain. The germline CDR1 and CDR2 sequences are MNHNS and SASEGT. CDR3 size: 14 residues. Trimming took off 5 bases at V and 0 bases at J, with 11 bases between the two ends. Written as DNA, the CDR3 is TGTGCCAGCAGTCCCCGGAGCCGCTCCTACGAGCAGTACTTC. This codes for CASSPRSRSYEQYF.

This clonotype occurred a few times. The rearrangement uses TRBV2 and TRBJ1-5; a possible D gene is TRBD1 (5 bases). Germline loops: CDR1 SNHLY, CDR2 FYNNEI. V was pared by 4 bases and J by 3 bases, with 13 bases between. The CDR3 sequence is 15 residues long. CDR3 amino acids: CASSVWQGYNQPQHF. The CDR3 DNA reads TGTGCCAGCAGTGTGTGGCAGGGCTACAATCAGCCCCAGCATTTT.

This clonotype occurred many times. The J gene is TRBJ2-6, the V gene TRBV20-1; D remains ambiguous. Germline loops: CDR1 DFQATT, CDR2 SNEGSKA (reference sequence). The CDR3 covers 15 residues. Between the trimmed V and J ends, which lost 6 bases and 4 bases, there was a span of 16 bases. The CDR3 reads CSAKTPSRGANVLTF. CDR3 bases: TGCAGTGCAAAGACCCCCTCCCGAGGGGCCAACGTCCTGACTTTC.

This clonotype has more than one count but fewer than ten. V and J are TRBV7-8 and TRBJ2-5, with a possible D match to TRBD2 (5 bases). V lost 1 base, J lost 4 bases, and 13 bases lay in between. The germline V gene encodes CDR1 SGHVS and CDR2 FQNEAQ. The CDR3 totals 15 residues. The CDR3 loop reads CASSLGTLWGETQYF. The CDR3 coding sequence is TGTGCCAGCAGCTTAGGGACTCTATGGGGAGAGACCCAGTACTTC.

This clonotype turned up a few times. J is TRBJ2-7 and V is TRBV20-1; D perhaps matches TRBD2 (6 bases). Germline V gene lookup returns CDR1 DFQATT and CDR2 SNEGSKA (reference sequence). Trimming took off 0 bases at V and 3 bases at J, with 15 bases between the two ends. This CDR3 contains 15 residues. The CDR3 loop reads CSAREAPSANYEQYF. In nucleotides, the CDR3 is TGCAGTGCTAGAGAGGCCCCTAGCGCCAACTACGAGCAGTACTTC.

The rearrangement links TRBV20-1 to TRBJ1-1, with a possible D match to TRBD1 (5 bases). The CDR3 is made up of 13 amino acids. Trimming took off 0 bases at V and 9 bases at J, with 14 bases between the two ends. CDR1 and CDR2 from the germline V gene are DFQATT and SNEGSKA (reference sequence). CDR3 sequence (DNA): TGCAGTGCTAGAGACAGGGCCCGGATCAAAGCTTTCTTT. Translated, it gives CSARDRARIKAFF.

This clonotype appeared once. The chain employs TRBV7-2 and TRBJ2-1; 9 nucleotides match TRBD2. This CDR3 has 12 amino acids. The germline CDR1 and CDR2 sequences are SGHTA and FQGNSA. Unmatched junction bases numbered 8, after V lost 5 bases and J lost 15 bases. CDR3 in DNA: TGTGCCAGCAGCACCCTAGCGGGGCGCTGGTTCTTC. The encoded protein is CASSTLAGRWFF.

In its sample, this clonotype was seen many times. The chain joins TRBV5-1 to TRBJ1-6; D unresolved. CDR1 and CDR2 (germline): SGHRS, YFSETQ. Trimming shortened V by 2 bases and J by 14 bases, and 17 bases separated the two germline ends. The CDR3 has 14 residues. The CDR3 DNA follows: TGCGCCAGCAGCTTCTCGTCCCCGGAGGTGGCCCTCCACTTT. Residues: CASSFSSPEVALHF. The full variable domain, completed using reference TRBV5-1 and TRBJ1-6, is KAGVTQTPRYLIKTRGQQVTLSCSPISGHRSVSWYQQTPGQGLQFLFEYFSETQRNKGNFPGRFSGRQFSNSRSEMNVSTLELGDSALYLCASSFSSPEVALHFGNGTRLTVT.

This clonotype showed up just a few times. This chain links TRBV12-3 or TRBV12-4 with TRBJ2-3; 8 nucleotides match TRBD2. The trim removed 1 base at V and 1 base at J, leaving 10 bases unmatched. The CDR3 contains 18 residues. The CDR3 coding sequence is TGTGCCAGCAGTTTAGACGGACTAGCAGCGGGAGGCACAGATACGCAGTATTTT. This sequence encodes CASSLDGLAAGGTDTQYF.

The V and J genes are TRBV21-1 and TRBJ2-7. TRBV21-1 is tagged as a pseudogene. CDR3 size: 16 residues. The CDR3: CASSKEAIARSYEQYF. CDR3 in DNA: TGTGCCAGCAGCAAAGAGGCGATAGCGAGATCCTACGAGCAGTACTTC.

The J gene is TRBJ1-2, the V gene TRBV7-9, with D possibly matching TRBD1 (5 bases). Germline V lookup: CDR1 SEHNR, CDR2 FQNEAQ (reference sequence). The V end was cut by 5 bases, the J end by 4 bases, with 11 bases between. CDR3 length: 13 residues. CDR3 nucleotides: TGTGCCAGCAGCCCCGACAGCGGCTATGGCTACACCTTC. Its protein product is CASSPDSGYGYTF.

V usage is TRBV5-1 and J usage is TRBJ2-1; D is unresolved. The CDR3 runs 15 residues. Germline V gene data show CDR1 as SGHRS and CDR2 as YFSETQ. Trimming shortened V by 0 bases and J by 4 bases, and 11 bases separated the two germline ends. The CDR3 sequence is CASSLDSYPYNEQFF. CDR3 coding DNA: TGCGCCAGCAGCTTGGATTCCTATCCGTACAATGAGCAGTTCTTC.

This chain uses TRBV6-2 or TRBV6-3 with TRBJ2-7, with 8 nucleotides matching TRBD2. Germline lookup yields CDR1 MNHEY and CDR2 SVGEGT. V shed 0 bases and J 4 bases; nucleotides not matched to a gene: 8. The CDR3 totals 16 residues. The CDR3 sequence is CASSYSISGSGYEQYF. The CDR3 nucleotides read TGTGCCAGCAGTTACTCAATCAGCGGGAGCGGGTACGAGCAGTACTTC.

The V call is TRBV6-5, the J call TRBJ2-1, with TRBD2 identical over 7 bases. V gave up 0 bases and J gave up 5 bases; unmatched junction bases: 4. CDR1 and CDR2 (germline): MNHEY, SVGAGI. The CDR3 is made up of 15 amino acids. The CDR3 spells CASSYSGGSHNEQFF. As DNA, the CDR3 is TGTGCCAGCAGTTACTCCGGCGGGAGTCACAATGAGCAGTTCTTC.

The chain links TRBV2 to TRBJ2-7; unclear D gene. V lost 2 bases and J lost 6, with 17 bases in between. Per germline, CDR1 SNHLY and CDR2 FYNNEI. This CDR3 has 15 residues. The CDR3 loop reads CASSERFGGWFEQYF. CDR3 in DNA: TGTGCCAGCAGTGAAAGGTTCGGTGGGTGGTTCGAGCAGTACTTC.

The chain links TRBV4-1 to TRBJ2-1; 11 bases agree with TRBD1. The germline V gene has CDR1 MGHRA and CDR2 YSYEKL. V was pared by 0 bases and J by 6 bases, with 13 bases of the junction left unmatched. This CDR3 has 19 residues. CDR3 DNA sequence: TGCGCCAGCAGCCAAGATCGACTTTCGGGGGGGACAGGGGGCAATGAGCAGTTCTTC. Its translation: CASSQDRLSGGTGGNEQFF.